This passage covers 20 T cell receptor beta chains from one sample sequenced in a study of T cells in Graves' hyperthyroidism and ophthalmopathy. Authors of the study amplified TCR beta CDR3 regions from RNA transcripts. The TCR CDR3 was amplified in a first-round RT-PCR using the HTBI primer set. TCRdb fed the multiplex PCR reads into MiXCR, producing one record per CDR3 protein. The sample holds hundreds of thousands of distinct CDR3 sequences, approximately 44% seen once. Sequenced sample: peripheral blood or thyroid tissue (not recorded which). All receptors derive from a woman aged 18 to 35 with Graves' hyperthyroidism.

Notes on this clonotype: A much larger clone is a single base away; this may be a read error. The V gene is TRBV7-9, the J gene TRBJ1-2; possibly TRBD1 for D (6 bases). The CDR3 is 15 residues long. V was shortened by 4 bases and J by 8 bases, with 20 bases between the two germline ends. In germline, CDR1 is SEHNR, CDR2 FQNEAQ (reference sequence). The CDR3 DNA reads as TGTGCCAGCAGCTCCACTTTCCGACAGGCCCGAGGCTACACCTTC. Translated, it gives CASSSTFRQARGYTF. Drawing the rest from reference TRBV7-9 and TRBJ1-2, the complete variable domain is DTGVSQNPRHKITKRGQNVTFRCDPISEHNRLYWYRQTLGQGPEFLTYFQNEAQLEKSRLLSDRFSAERPKGSFSTLEIQRTEQGDSAMYLCASSSTFRQARGYTFGSGTRLTVV.

This clonotype appeared a few times. One junction end does not reproduce the germline sequence, and a read error may be involved. The gene calls are TRBV10-3 and TRBJ1-1; a possible D gene is TRBD1 (5 bases). The CDR3 spans 15 residues. Germline V gene lookup returns CDR1 ENHRY and CDR2 SYGVKD. The CDR3 DNA reads TGTGCCAGCAGTTACGACCCGGGACTACCGACTGAAGCTTTCTTT. Amino acid sequence: CASSYDPGLPTEAFF.

This clonotype was seen a handful of times. The chain combines TRBV20-1 with TRBJ2-3, with D uncertain. CDR1 and CDR2 from the germline V gene are DFQATT and SNEGSKA (reference sequence). Deletions cut 1 base from V and 2 bases from J, with 10 bases between. The CDR3 is 14 residues long. The CDR3 DNA sequence: TGCAGTGCTAGAGTGGGCCACTCCACAGATACGCAGTATTTT. It specifies CSARVGHSTDTQYF.

This sequence joins TRBV20-1 and TRBJ1-2; 7 bases map to TRBD1. CDR3 length equals 11 residues. J was trimmed by 7 bases and V by 6 bases; bases with no gene match: 5. Germline CDR1 reads DFQATT; CDR2 reads SNEGSKA (reference sequence). This CDR3 reads CSAITGAGYTF. In DNA form, the CDR3 reads TGCAGTGCCATCACAGGGGCTGGCTACACCTTC.

The chain recombines TRBV7-2 with TRBJ2-7, with a weak D call TRBD2 (6 bases). CDR1 SGHTA and CDR2 FQGNSA come from the germline V gene. This CDR3 has 15 residues. Trimming left V 5 bases short and J 3 bases short, with 17 bases between. The CDR3 sequence is CASSQPGDGGYEQYF. In DNA, the CDR3 is TGTGCCAGCAGCCAACCGGGGGATGGTGGCTACGAGCAGTACTTC. The full variable domain, with the rest looked up from reference TRBV7-2 and TRBJ2-7, is GAGVSQSPSNKVTEKGKDVELRCDPISGHTALYWYRQSLGQGLEFLIYFQGNSAPDKSGLPSDRFSAERTGGSVSTLTIQRTQQEDSAVYLCASSQPGDGGYEQYFGPGTRLTVT.

In DNA form, the CDR3 reads TGCAGTGCTAGAGATCGCCTAGCGGGAGGGGACAGACGGACCCAGTACTTC. Its translation: CSARDRLAGGDRRTQYF. V gene TRBV20-1 combines with J gene TRBJ2-5, with TRBD2 matching 12 bases. Per the germline V gene, CDR1 is DFQATT and CDR2 is SNEGSKA (reference sequence). CDR3 length equals 17 residues. Trimming cost V 0 bases and J 7 bases; bases outside gene matches: 12.

There are many counts of this clonotype. The rearrangement links TRBV20-1 to TRBJ1-1; no definite D call. Looked up from germline, CDR1 is DFQATT and CDR2 is SNEGSKA (reference sequence). CDR3 length: 11 amino acids. The CDR3 loop is CSAGRNTEAFF. The DNA of the CDR3 is TGCAGCGCTGGACGGAACACTGAAGCTTTCTTT.

At least ten counts were recorded for this clonotype. The genes are TRBV5-1 and TRBJ1-1; the D gene is possibly TRBD1 (5 bases). V was trimmed by 4 bases and J by 10 bases, leaving 17 bases between them. CDR1 and CDR2 (germline): SGHRS, YFSETQ. The CDR3 runs to 13 residues. CDR3 region: CASSLYDSSGAFF. The CDR3 DNA reads as TGCGCCAGCAGCCTGTACGACAGCTCCGGAGCTTTCTTT.

For this clonotype: With a much larger clone just one base away, this may be a read error. The V and J genes are TRBV7-9 and TRBJ1-6, with D possibly TRBD1 on 5 matching bases. This CDR3 contains 14 residues. The V gene lost 5 bases and the J gene lost 16 bases, with 21 bases spanning the gap. Germline V gene data show CDR1 as SEHNR and CDR2 as FQNEAQ (reference sequence). Here the CDR3 reads CASSAGTYPLILHF. CDR3 bases: TGTGCCAGCAGCGCCGGGACCTATCCCCTTATTCTCCACTTT.

The rearrangement joins TRBV10-3 to TRBJ2-2; D is ambiguous. Germline CDR1 reads ENHRY; CDR2 reads SYGVKD. Trimming took off 2 bases at V and 7 bases at J, with 2 bases between the two ends. This CDR3 is 11 amino acids long. The CDR3, as DNA: TGTGCCATCAGTGAGAACGGGGAGCTGTTTTTT. Protein: CAISENGELFF.

The rearrangement joins TRBV7-9 to TRBJ2-5; TRBD1 is a possible D gene (6 bases). Germline CDR1 is SEHNR and CDR2 is FQNEAQ (reference sequence). The CDR3 totals 15 residues. The V and J ends lost 7 bases and 4 bases respectively, with 19 bases between them. CDR3 in amino acids: CASTTWGRWGETQYF. The CDR3 nucleotides read TGTGCCAGCACCACCTGGGGGCGATGGGGAGAGACCCAGTACTTC.

The V and J genes are TRBV7-2 and TRBJ1-4, with D possibly being TRBD1 (6 bases). Germline V lookup: CDR1 SGHTA, CDR2 FQGNSA. V dropped 5 bases and J dropped 4 bases, with 14 bases sitting between them. The CDR3 is 15 residues long. The CDR3 coding sequence is TGTGCCAGCAGCCAAGGCGGGGGCAGTAATGAAAAACTGTTTTTT. Its translation: CASSQGGGSNEKLFF.

This clonotype was seen only once. The DNA of the CDR3 is TGTGCCATCAGTTTGCAGGGAGGAGGCTACACCTTC. The encoded protein is CAISLQGGGYTF. This chain connects TRBV10-3 to TRBJ1-2, with a weak D call TRBD1 (5 bases). This CDR3 region has 12 residues. V shed 5 bases and J shed 8 bases, with 12 bases lying between them. Germline CDR1 reads ENHRY; CDR2 reads SYGVKD.

This clonotype occurred a few times. The chain combines TRBV2 with TRBJ2-2, with D hard to call. There are 16 residues in the CDR3. The germline CDR1 and CDR2 sequences are SNHLY and FYNNEI. The ends were cut back, 1 base at V and 1 base at J, with 10 bases in the middle. CDR3 sequence (DNA): TGTGCCAGCAGTGAAGGGGCCAGACGGAACACCGGGGAGCTGTTTTTT. Amino acids: CASSEGARRNTGELFF.

This clonotype was recorded only once. The chain combines TRBV25-1 with TRBJ1-1, with a weak D call TRBD1 (6 bases). Trimming cost V 2 bases and J 6 bases, with 7 bases left between them. The CDR3 covers 12 residues. The germline V gene encodes CDR1 MGHDK and CDR2 SYGVNS. The CDR3 DNA reads as TGTGCCAGCAGTGAAGGGGGGCCTGAAGCTTTCTTT. Amino acids: CASSEGGPEAFF.

J is TRBJ2-7 and V is TRBV15; the match to TRBD2 covers 12 bases. The CDR3 sequence is 16 residues long. The V and J ends lost 3 bases and 7 bases, in that order; junction bases with no gene match: 10. Per the germline V gene, CDR1 is LNHNV and CDR2 is YYDKDF (reference sequence). The CDR3 DNA follows: TGTGCCACCAGCAGCCGACTAGCGGGAGAAGCCAATGAGCAGTACTTC. Its protein is CATSSRLAGEANEQYF.

With regard to this clonotype: This may be a read error: a much more frequent sequence differs by one nucleotide. This chain links TRBV7-9 with TRBJ1-5, with 7 nucleotides matching TRBD1. This CDR3 has 16 residues. From germline, CDR1 is SEHNR and CDR2 FQNEAQ (reference sequence). CDR3 residues: CAGSLAAGGGNQPQHF. CDR3 nucleotide sequence: TGTGCCGGCAGCTTAGCGGCAGGGGGAGGCAATCAGCCCCAGCATTTT.

The CDR3 region is CATSRTGTVYGYTF. Written as DNA, the CDR3 is TGTGCCACCAGCCGAACCGGGACAGTTTACGGCTACACCTTC. The J gene is TRBJ1-2, the V gene TRBV15; 7 nucleotides align to TRBD1. Germline V gene lookup returns CDR1 LNHNV and CDR2 YYDKDF (reference sequence). The CDR3 extends over 14 amino acids. The V segment lost 5 bases and the J segment 8 bases; nucleotides outside the gene matches: 11. The whole variable domain, filled in from reference TRBV15 and TRBJ1-2, reads DAMVIQNPRYQVTQFGKPVTLSCSQTLNHNVMYWYQQKSSQAPKLLFHYYDKDFNNEADTPDNFQSRRPNTSFCFLDIRSPGLGDTAMYLCATSRTGTVYGYTFGSGTRLTVV.

The chain recombines TRBV7-9 with TRBJ2-7, with 11 bases fitting TRBD2. Germline CDR1 is SEHNR and CDR2 is FQNEAQ (reference sequence). Trimming cost V 5 bases and J 5 bases; bases outside gene matches: 14. This CDR3 region has 17 residues. The CDR3 loop is CASSPGTSGLFLDEQYF. As DNA, the CDR3 is TGTGCCAGCAGCCCAGGGACTAGCGGCTTATTCCTCGACGAGCAGTACTTC.

This chain joins TRBV7-8 and TRBJ1-3; D might be TRBD1 (5 bases). The CDR3 is 19 residues long. Trimming took off 3 bases at V and 3 bases at J, with 24 bases between the two ends. Germline CDR1 is SGHVS and CDR2 is FQNEAQ. CDR3 in DNA: TGTGCCAGCAGCTTGGGAAGGGACGGATTCCGGTGGAGTGGAAACACCATATATTTT. Translation: CASSLGRDGFRWSGNTIYF.